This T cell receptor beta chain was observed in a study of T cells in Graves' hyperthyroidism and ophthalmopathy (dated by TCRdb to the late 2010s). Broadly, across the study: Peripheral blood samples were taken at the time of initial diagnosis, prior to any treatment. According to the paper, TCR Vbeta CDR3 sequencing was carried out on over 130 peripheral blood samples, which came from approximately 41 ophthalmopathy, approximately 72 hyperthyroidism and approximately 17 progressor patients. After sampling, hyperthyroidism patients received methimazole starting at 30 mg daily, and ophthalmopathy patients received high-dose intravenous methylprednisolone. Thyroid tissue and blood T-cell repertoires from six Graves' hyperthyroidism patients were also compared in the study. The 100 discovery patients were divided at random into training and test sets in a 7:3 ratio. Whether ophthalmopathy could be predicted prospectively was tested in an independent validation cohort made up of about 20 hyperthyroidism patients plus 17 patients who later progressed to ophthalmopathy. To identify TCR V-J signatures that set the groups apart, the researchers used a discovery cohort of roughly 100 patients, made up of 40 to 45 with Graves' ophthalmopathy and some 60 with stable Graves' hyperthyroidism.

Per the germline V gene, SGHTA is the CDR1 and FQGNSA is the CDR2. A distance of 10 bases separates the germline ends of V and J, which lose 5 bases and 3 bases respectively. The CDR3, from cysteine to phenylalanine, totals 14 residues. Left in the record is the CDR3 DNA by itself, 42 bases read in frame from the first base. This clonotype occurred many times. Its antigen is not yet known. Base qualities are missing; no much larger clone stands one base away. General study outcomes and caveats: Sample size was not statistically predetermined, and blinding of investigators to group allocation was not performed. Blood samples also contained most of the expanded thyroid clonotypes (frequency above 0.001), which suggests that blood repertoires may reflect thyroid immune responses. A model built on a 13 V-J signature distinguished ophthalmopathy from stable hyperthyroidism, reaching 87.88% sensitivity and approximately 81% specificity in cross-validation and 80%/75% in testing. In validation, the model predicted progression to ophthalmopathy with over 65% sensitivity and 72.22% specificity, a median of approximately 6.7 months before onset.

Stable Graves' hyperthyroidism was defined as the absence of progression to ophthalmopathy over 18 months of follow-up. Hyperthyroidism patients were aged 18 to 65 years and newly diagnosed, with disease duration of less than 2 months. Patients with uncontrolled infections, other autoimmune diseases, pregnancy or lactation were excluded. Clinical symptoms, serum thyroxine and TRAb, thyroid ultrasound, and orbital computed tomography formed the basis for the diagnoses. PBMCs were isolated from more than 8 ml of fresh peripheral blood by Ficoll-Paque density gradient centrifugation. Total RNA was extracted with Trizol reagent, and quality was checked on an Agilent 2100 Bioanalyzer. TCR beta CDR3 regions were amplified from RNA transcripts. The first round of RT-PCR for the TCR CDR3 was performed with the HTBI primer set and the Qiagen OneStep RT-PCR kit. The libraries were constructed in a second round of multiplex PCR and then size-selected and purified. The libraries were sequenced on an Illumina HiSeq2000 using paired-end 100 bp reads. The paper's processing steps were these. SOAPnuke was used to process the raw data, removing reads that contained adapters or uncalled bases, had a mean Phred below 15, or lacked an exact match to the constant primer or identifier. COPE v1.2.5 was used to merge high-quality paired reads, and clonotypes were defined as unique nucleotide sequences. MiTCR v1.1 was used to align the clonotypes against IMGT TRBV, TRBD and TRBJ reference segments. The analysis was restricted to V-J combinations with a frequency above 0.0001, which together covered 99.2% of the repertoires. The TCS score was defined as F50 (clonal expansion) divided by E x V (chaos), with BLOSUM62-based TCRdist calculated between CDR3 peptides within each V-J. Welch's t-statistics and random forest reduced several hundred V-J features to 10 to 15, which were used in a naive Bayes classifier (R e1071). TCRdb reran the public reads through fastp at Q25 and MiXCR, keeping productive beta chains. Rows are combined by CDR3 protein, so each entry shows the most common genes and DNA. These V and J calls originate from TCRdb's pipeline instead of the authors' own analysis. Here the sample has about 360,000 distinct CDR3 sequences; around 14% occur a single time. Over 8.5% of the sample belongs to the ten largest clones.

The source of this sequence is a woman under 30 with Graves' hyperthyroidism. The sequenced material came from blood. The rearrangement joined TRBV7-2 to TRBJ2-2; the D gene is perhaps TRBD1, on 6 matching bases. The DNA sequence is TGTGCCAGCAGCCAGCAGGGGTACACCGGGGAGCTGTTTTTT. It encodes CASSQQGYTGELFF.